These T cell receptor beta chains were read from a single sample in a study of identifying expanded T cells in peripheral blood. Libraries were prepared by immunoSEQ multiplex PCR; TCRdb keeps only in-frame clonotypes and omits some of them. This sample has 50,000 or so clones, with more than 70% found just once. Sequencing was done on a sample of blood. The receptors were sampled from a person aged 18 to 75 in good health. CDR3s leave out the opening cysteine and the closing phenylalanine or tryptophan. Each record gives: CDR3 length, V gene, CDR3 protein.

CDR3 length: 13
V gene: TRBV18
CDR3 protein: ASSPQQGQGETQY

CDR3 length: 14
V gene: TRBV4-1
CDR3 protein: ASSQDRQRGTYEQY

CDR3 length: 13
V gene: TRBV12-5
CDR3 protein: ASALLAGDHNEQF

CDR3 length: 12
V gene: TRBV28
CDR3 protein: ASRKQGAPVEQY

CDR3 length: 13
V gene: TRBV7-3
CDR3 protein: ASSSSTGGLNEQF

CDR3 length: 11
V gene: TRBV5-1
CDR3 protein: ASSVTRESEQY

CDR3 length: 12
V gene: TRBV7-2
CDR3 protein: ASSLGDRGTEAF

CDR3 length: 13
V gene: TRBV7-6
CDR3 protein: ASSEPGGLRETQY

CDR3 length: 13
V gene: TRBV5-1
CDR3 protein: ASSLWGGPQETQY

CDR3 length: 11
V gene: TRBV12-5
CDR3 protein: ASGSLPGGEQF

CDR3 length: 14
V gene: TRBV2
CDR3 protein: ASSRPGQGSTGELF

CDR3 length: 13
V gene: TRBV11-2
CDR3 protein: ASSFGRGGTYEQY

CDR3 length: 11
V gene: TRBV30
CDR3 protein: AWRGQEPYEQY

CDR3 length: 12
V gene: TRBV6-1
CDR3 protein: ASRGTEFLYEQY

CDR3 length: 12
V gene: TRBV11-2
CDR3 protein: ASSLPGLVGTQY

CDR3 length: 13
V gene: TRBV11-3
CDR3 protein: ASSLGTELWDTQY

CDR3 length: 14
V gene: TRBV21-1
CDR3 protein: ASSKAVVHSNQPQH

CDR3 length: 10
V gene: TRBV19
CDR3 protein: ASSTRTGEQF

CDR3 length: 12
V gene: TRBV14
CDR3 protein: ASSQIDRVHEQY

CDR3 length: 14
V gene: TRBV5-1
CDR3 protein: ASSLIPTGNQETQY

CDR3 length: 10
V gene: TRBV5-6
CDR3 protein: ASSLRGAEQY

CDR3 length: 12
V gene: TRBV6-5
CDR3 protein: ASSYSIPGNGYT

CDR3 length: 12
V gene: TRBV6-6
CDR3 protein: ASRTTSGSKTQY

CDR3 length: 13
V gene: TRBV4-3
CDR3 protein: ASSQEWGETDTQY

CDR3 length: 13
V gene: TRBV6-5
CDR3 protein: ASSYDRGTGYEQY

CDR3 length: 14
V gene: TRBV19
CDR3 protein: ASSPPQGLAGYTIY

CDR3 length: 13
V gene: TRBV4-2
CDR3 protein: ASSQQGILQETQY

CDR3 length: 14
V gene: TRBV4-3
CDR3 protein: ASSQDPGEGANVLT

CDR3 length: 11
V gene: TRBV21-1
CDR3 protein: ASSNGMGYGYT

CDR3 length: 15
V gene: TRBV7-3
CDR3 protein: ASSLMPLSGSYNEQF

CDR3 length: 10
V gene: TRBV7-2
CDR3 protein: ASSLEVYGYT

CDR3 length: 12
V gene: TRBV18
CDR3 protein: ASSPGQGVYEQY